This TCR beta chain was sequenced in a study of blood T cell repertoires in COVID-19. Original analysis: Estimates of nucleated cell counts were drawn from the amplification of reference gene primers. Using immunoSEQ multiplex PCR, the repertoire was profiled, and TCRdb retains in-frame clones only, with some absent. V, J and clone size were drawn from that table, and D and trimming were deduced from the DNA. The sample holds around 250,000 clones, about 86% seen once. From germline, CDR1 is SGHRS and CDR2 YFSETQ. CDR3 length: 16 amino acids. With 6 bases clipped from V and 1 base from J, the junction kept 5 bases outside the gene matches.

This clonotype was obtained from a man aged 50 or older with active or convalescent COVID-19. The V gene is TRBV5-1, the J gene TRBJ2-1, with TRBD2 identical over 12 bases. The sequencing sample was made of peripheral blood. CDR3 in amino acids: CASTPSGGASYNEQFF. The CDR3 nucleotides are TGCGCCAGCACCCCTAGCGGGGGGGCGTCCTACAATGAGCAGTTCTTC.